The next 8 T cell receptor beta chains were all read from a single sample in a study of T cells in Graves' hyperthyroidism and ophthalmopathy. The investigators amplified TCR beta CDR3 regions from RNA transcripts. The HTBI primer set served for first-round RT-PCR of the TCR CDR3. TCRdb re-called the multiplex PCR reads through MiXCR, storing one row per CDR3 protein. The sample has approximately 700,000 distinct CDR3 sequences, 40% to 55% seen once. Sequenced sample: peripheral blood or thyroid tissue (not recorded which). Receptor source: an adult man with Graves' disease, either hyperthyroidism or ophthalmopathy (not recorded which).

Many counts were recorded for this clonotype. The CDR3 coding sequence is TGTGCCAGCAGACGGACAGGGGCAAATCAGCCCCAGCATTTT. Translated, it gives CASRRTGANQPQHF. The J gene is TRBJ1-5, the V gene TRBV2; 9 positions agree with TRBD1. V lost 6 bases and J lost 4; bases outside the gene matches: 4. The CDR3 loop spans 14 amino acids. Germline V gives CDR1 SNHLY, CDR2 FYNNEI.

The J gene is TRBJ2-5, the V gene TRBV2, with D uncertain. The CDR3 is made up of 14 amino acids. Germline assignment: CDR1 SNHLY and CDR2 FYNNEI. V shed 8 bases and J shed 2 bases, with 15 bases lying between them. The DNA of the CDR3 is TGTGCCAGCTTTCTGGATCCGATACAAGAGACCCAGTACTTC. Protein product: CASFLDPIQETQYF. Full variable domain (missing parts from reference TRBV2 and TRBJ2-5): EPEVTQTPSHQVTQMGQEVILRCVPISNHLYFYWYRQILGQKVEFLVSFYNNEISEKSEIFDDQFSVERPDGSNFTLKIRSTKLEDSAMYFCASFLDPIQETQYFGPGTRLLVL.

The chain is built from TRBV7-9 and TRBJ2-5; TRBD1 matches 7 bases. The junction had 6 bases not matched to a gene; V was cut back by 1 base and J by 7 bases. The germline gives CDR1 SEHNR, CDR2 FQNEAQ (reference sequence). The CDR3 totals 14 residues. CDR3 residues: CASSLVTGRGTQYF. CDR3 nucleotides: TGTGCCAGCAGCTTAGTGACAGGGAGAGGGACCCAGTACTTC.

V and J are TRBV11-2 and TRBJ1-2; 8 bases fit TRBD1. Germline V gene sequence: CDR1 SGHAT, CDR2 FQNNGV. Trimming removed 3 bases from V and 8 bases from J; junction bases left unmatched: 8. This CDR3 has 14 amino acids. CDR3 protein: CASSLGTGTMGYTF. CDR3 coding DNA: TGTGCCAGCAGCTTGGGGACAGGAACTATGGGCTACACCTTC.

Ten or more counts support this clonotype. The CDR3 reads CAISESTRSAEAFF. In nucleotides, the CDR3 is TGTGCCATCAGTGAATCGACGAGATCCGCTGAAGCTTTCTTT. This sequence joins TRBV10-3 and TRBJ1-1; the D is unclear. Germline values: CDR1 ENHRY, CDR2 SYGVKD. Trimming pared 3 bases from V and 6 bases from J, leaving 14 bases between. This CDR3 has 14 amino acids.

This clonotype was found a few times. The chain uses TRBV5-1 and TRBJ2-2; 10 nucleotides agree with TRBD2. Germline CDR1 reads SGHRS; CDR2 reads YFSETQ. V lost 6 bases, J lost 3 bases, and 8 bases stayed unmatched. CDR3 length equals 16 residues. The CDR3 loop is CASNLRTSGYTGELFF. In DNA form, the CDR3 reads TGCGCCAGCAACCTTCGGACTAGCGGATACACCGGGGAGCTGTTTTTT.

The chain couples TRBV7-9 to TRBJ2-5; 9 nucleotides align to TRBD1. V shed 1 base, J shed 4 bases, and the junction held 4 bases outside the gene matches. CDR1 and CDR2 from the germline V gene are SEHNR and FQNEAQ (reference sequence). CDR3 length: 15 amino acids. CDR3 loop: CASSLEGTGLETQYF. CDR3 bases: TGTGCCAGCAGCTTAGAAGGGACAGGGTTAGAGACCCAGTACTTC. The full variable domain, in which reference TRBV7-9 and TRBJ2-5 provide the parts outside the CDR3, is DTGVSQNPRHKITKRGQNVTFRCDPISEHNRLYWYRQTLGQGPEFLTYFQNEAQLEKSRLLSDRFSAERPKGSFSTLEIQRTEQGDSAMYLCASSLEGTGLETQYFGPGTRLLVL.

Note on this clonotype: No conserved phenylalanine or tryptophan is present at the end of the CDR3, so a read error is the likely explanation. The chain combines TRBV25-1 with TRBJ2-7, with TRBD1 matching over 8 bases. The CDR3 spans 12 residues. Germline V gene lookup returns CDR1 MGHDK and CDR2 SYGVNS. With 10 bases clipped from V and 4 bases from J, the junction kept 6 bases outside the gene matches. The CDR3 here is CATSRQGYEQYI. The DNA for the CDR3 is TGTGCCACCAGCCGACAGGGGTACGAGCAGTACATC.